This is a list of T cell receptor beta chains from one sample in a study of T cells in Graves' hyperthyroidism and ophthalmopathy. MiXCR, applied by TCRdb to the multiplex PCR reads, yields one record per CDR3 protein. Of about 720,000 distinct CDR3 sequences in the sample, around 19% were seen once. The sample comprised blood. These receptors were obtained from a woman in her forties or fifties with Graves' hyperthyroidism that later progressed to Graves' ophthalmopathy. Both conserved end residues are part of each CDR3.

J: TRBJ2-5
V: TRBV5-1
CDR3: CASSGVREETQYF

J: TRBJ2-1
V: TRBV5-4
CDR3: CASSLALAGGREQFF

J: TRBJ1-6
V: TRBV20-1
CDR3: CSARGGDSPLHF

J: TRBJ2-3
V: TRBV6-1
CDR3: CASGPRSAFGTDTQYF

J: TRBJ1-1
V: TRBV19
CDR3: CASSIGVGKRTEAFF

J: TRBJ2-1
V: TRBV6-6
CDR3: CASSYILAGGISGEQFF

J: TRBJ2-7
V: TRBV7-3
CDR3: CASSLTGFADEQYF

J: TRBJ2-7
V: TRBV3-1
CDR3: CASSQAPGLAGGLYEQYF

J: TRBJ2-5
V: TRBV6-1
CDR3: CASNTRGALETQYF

J: TRBJ2-7
V: TRBV9
CDR3: CASSVGGTSGIYEQYF

J: TRBJ1-6
V: TRBV6-1
CDR3: CASSEQGNGSPLHF

J: TRBJ2-3
V: TRBV6-2/TRBV6-3
CDR3: CASSPRDGTDTQYF

J: TRBJ1-4
V: TRBV13
CDR3: CASSSGQRNEKLFF

J: TRBJ2-1
V: TRBV6-1
CDR3: CASSDEDSSYNEQFF

J: TRBJ2-4
V: TRBV5-6
CDR3: CASSLGLQRDIQYF

J: TRBJ1-1
V: TRBV6-5
CDR3: CASSYSGQGAWTEAFF

J: TRBJ1-2
V: TRBV6-2/TRBV6-3
CDR3: CASTDRGNYGYTF

J: TRBJ2-7
V: TRBV5-6
CDR3: CASSLGQPAYEQYF

J: TRBJ1-5
V: TRBV30
CDR3: CAWGRTGVISQPQHF

J: TRBJ2-1
V: TRBV24-1
CDR3: CASSGFQGADEQFF

J: TRBJ1-1
V: TRBV6-1
CDR3: CATSSFVSNTEAFF

J: TRBJ2-6
V: TRBV5-1
CDR3: CASSLEWATGANVLTF

J: TRBJ2-5
V: TRBV6-1
CDR3: CASSETSTGQETQYF

J: TRBJ2-3
V: TRBV6-6
CDR3: CASSYSVGQGVPDTQYF

J: TRBJ1-6
V: TRBV5-1
CDR3: CASSLGESGGPLHF

J: TRBJ2-3
V: TRBV20-1
CDR3: CSAPRLDTLADTQYF

J: TRBJ2-2
V: TRBV6-5
CDR3: CASSYVAGYTGELFF

J: TRBJ2-5
V: TRBV20-1
CDR3: CSARADSTPETQYF

J: TRBJ1-3
V: TRBV3-1
CDR3: CASSPSPDSGNTIYF

J: TRBJ2-7
V: TRBV12-3/TRBV12-4
CDR3: CASSPSGTARYEQYF

J: TRBJ2-1
V: TRBV7-9
CDR3: CASSLPEKGQPFGEQFF

J: TRBJ1-1
V: TRBV10-3
CDR3: CAISELQGHNTEAFF

J: TRBJ1-5
V: TRBV5-1
CDR3: CASSLETGSQPQHF

J: TRBJ1-2
V: TRBV12-3/TRBV12-4
CDR3: CASIPLDRTTNYGYTF

J: TRBJ1-1
V: TRBV27
CDR3: CASSLWSGGNTEAFF

J: TRBJ2-5
V: TRBV18
CDR3: CASSPRLLETQYF

J: TRBJ2-7
V: TRBV10-3
CDR3: CATRGSYEQYF

J: TRBJ1-2
V: TRBV20-1
CDR3: CSARDHGSYGYTF

J: TRBJ1-2
V: TRBV12-3/TRBV12-4
CDR3: CATTWAGSGGYTF

J: TRBJ1-6
V: TRBV12-3/TRBV12-4
CDR3: CASSREASPLHF

J: TRBJ2-3
V: TRBV20-1
CDR3: CSARALGSEADTQYF

J: TRBJ2-7
V: TRBV12-3/TRBV12-4
CDR3: CASSLGSWLARSSYEQYF

J: TRBJ1-3
V: TRBV5-1
CDR3: CASSLDTHGGNTIYF

J: TRBJ1-1
V: TRBV5-1
CDR3: CASSSSADTEAFF

J: TRBJ1-1
V: TRBV6-1
CDR3: CASSFRTENTEAFF

J: TRBJ2-1
V: TRBV9
CDR3: CASSPRGQELSYNEQFF

J: TRBJ1-1
V: TRBV29-1
CDR3: CSHGGGARNTEAFF

J: TRBJ2-5
V: TRBV9
CDR3: CASSVYGSMIGETQYF

J: TRBJ1-3
V: TRBV3-1
CDR3: CASSQVQSSGNTIYF

J: TRBJ2-1
V: TRBV20-1
CDR3: CSARPSSSYNEQFF

J: TRBJ2-7
V: TRBV11-2
CDR3: CASSLGAQGYEQYF

J: TRBJ1-1
V: TRBV27
CDR3: CASSLRGGRDTEAFF

J: TRBJ2-7
V: TRBV30
CDR3: CAWSVTFRGYEQYF

J: TRBJ1-2
V: TRBV5-1
CDR3: CASSPFVGSFMYTF